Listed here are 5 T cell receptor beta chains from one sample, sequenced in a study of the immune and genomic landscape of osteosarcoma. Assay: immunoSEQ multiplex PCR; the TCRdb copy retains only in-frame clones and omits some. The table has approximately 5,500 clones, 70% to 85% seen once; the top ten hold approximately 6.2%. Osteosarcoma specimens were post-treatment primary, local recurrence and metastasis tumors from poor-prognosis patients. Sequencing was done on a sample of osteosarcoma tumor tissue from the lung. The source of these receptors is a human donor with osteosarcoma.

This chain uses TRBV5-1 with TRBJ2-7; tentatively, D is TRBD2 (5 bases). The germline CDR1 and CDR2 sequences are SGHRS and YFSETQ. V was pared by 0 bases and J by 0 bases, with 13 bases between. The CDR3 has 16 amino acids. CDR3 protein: CASSLGGSASSYEQYF. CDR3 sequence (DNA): TGCGCCAGCAGCTTGGGTGGGAGCGCTAGCTCCTACGAGCAGTACTTC.

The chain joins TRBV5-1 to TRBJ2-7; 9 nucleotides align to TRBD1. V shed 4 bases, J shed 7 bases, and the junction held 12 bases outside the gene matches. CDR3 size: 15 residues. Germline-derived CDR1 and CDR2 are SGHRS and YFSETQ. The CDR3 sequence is CASSEGGQGVGEQYF. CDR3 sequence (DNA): TGCGCCAGCAGCGAGGGGGGACAGGGTGTGGGAGAGCAGTACTTC.

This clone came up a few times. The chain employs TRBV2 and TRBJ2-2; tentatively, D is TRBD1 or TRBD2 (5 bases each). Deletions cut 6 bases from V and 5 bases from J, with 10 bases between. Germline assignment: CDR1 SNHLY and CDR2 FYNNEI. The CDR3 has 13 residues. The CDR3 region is CASRRGSTGELFF. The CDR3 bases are TGTGCCAGCAGGAGGGGTTCGACCGGGGAGCTGTTTTTT.

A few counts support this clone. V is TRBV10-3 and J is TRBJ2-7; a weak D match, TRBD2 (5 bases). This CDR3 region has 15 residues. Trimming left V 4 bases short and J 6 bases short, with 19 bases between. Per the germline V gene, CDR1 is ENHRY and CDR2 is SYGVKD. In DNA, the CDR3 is TGTGCCATCAGTGCCCGGACTCTATCATCCCCCGAGCAGTACTTC. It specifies CAISARTLSSPEQYF.

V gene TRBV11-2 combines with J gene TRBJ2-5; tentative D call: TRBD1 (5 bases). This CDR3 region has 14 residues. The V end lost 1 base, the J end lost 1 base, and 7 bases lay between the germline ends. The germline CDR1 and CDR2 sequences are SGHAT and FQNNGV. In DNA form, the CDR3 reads TGTGCCAGCAGCTTAGGGGGCGGCCAAGAGACCCAGTACTTC. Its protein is CASSLGGGQETQYF. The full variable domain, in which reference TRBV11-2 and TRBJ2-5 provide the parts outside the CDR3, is EAGVAQSPRYKIIEKRQSVAFWCNPISGHATLYWYQQILGQGPKLLIQFQNNGVVDDSQLPKDRFSAERLKGVDSTLKIQPAKLEDSAVYLCASSLGGGQETQYFGPGTRLLVL.